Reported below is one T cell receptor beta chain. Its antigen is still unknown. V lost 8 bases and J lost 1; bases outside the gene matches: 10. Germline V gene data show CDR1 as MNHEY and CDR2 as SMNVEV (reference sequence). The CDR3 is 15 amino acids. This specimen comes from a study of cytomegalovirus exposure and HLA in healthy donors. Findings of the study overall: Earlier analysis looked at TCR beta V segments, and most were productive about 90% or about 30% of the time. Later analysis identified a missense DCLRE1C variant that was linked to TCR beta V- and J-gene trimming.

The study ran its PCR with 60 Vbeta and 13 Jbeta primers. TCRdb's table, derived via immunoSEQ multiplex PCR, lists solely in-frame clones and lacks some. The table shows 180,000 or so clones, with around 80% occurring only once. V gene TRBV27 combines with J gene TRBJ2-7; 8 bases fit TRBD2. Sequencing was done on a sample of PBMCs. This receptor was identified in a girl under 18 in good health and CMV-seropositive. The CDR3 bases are TGTGCCAGCGGGGGACTAGGGACTGAGTCCTACGAGCAGTACTTC. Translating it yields CASGGLGTESYEQYF.